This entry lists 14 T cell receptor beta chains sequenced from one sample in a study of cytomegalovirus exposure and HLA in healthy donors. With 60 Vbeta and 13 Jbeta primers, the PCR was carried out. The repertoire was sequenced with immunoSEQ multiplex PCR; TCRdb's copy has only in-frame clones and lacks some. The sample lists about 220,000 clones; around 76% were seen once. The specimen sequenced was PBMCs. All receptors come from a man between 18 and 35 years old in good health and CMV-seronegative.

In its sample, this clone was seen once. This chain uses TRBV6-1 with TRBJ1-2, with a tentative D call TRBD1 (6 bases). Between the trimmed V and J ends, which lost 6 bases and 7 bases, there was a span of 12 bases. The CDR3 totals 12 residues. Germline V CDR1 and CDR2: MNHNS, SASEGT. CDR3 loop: CASRYRESGYTF. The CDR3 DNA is TGTGCCAGCAGGTACAGGGAAAGTGGCTACACCTTC.

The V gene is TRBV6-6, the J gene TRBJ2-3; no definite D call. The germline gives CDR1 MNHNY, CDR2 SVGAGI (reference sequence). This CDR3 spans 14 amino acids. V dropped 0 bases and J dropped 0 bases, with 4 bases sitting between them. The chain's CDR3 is CASSYSQSTDTQYF. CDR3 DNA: TGTGCCAGCAGTTACTCTCAGAGCACAGATACGCAGTATTTT.

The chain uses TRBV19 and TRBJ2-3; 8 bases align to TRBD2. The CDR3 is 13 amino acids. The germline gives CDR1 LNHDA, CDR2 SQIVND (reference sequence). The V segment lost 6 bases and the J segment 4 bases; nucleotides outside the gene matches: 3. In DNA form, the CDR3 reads TGTGCCAGTAGAAGACTAGCGTCAGATACGCAGTATTTT. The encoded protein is CASRRLASDTQYF.

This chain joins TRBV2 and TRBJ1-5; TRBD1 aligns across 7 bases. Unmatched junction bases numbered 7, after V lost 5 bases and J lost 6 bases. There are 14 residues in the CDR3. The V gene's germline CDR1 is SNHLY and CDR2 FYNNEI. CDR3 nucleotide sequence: TGTGCCAGCAGTCCGACAGGGAACGGTCAGCCCCAGCATTTT. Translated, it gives CASSPTGNGQPQHF.

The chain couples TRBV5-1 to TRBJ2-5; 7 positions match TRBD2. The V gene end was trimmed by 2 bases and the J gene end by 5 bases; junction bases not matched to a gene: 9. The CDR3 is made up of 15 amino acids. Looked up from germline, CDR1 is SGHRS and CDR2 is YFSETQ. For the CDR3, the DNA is TGCGCCAGCAGCTTCGCGGGGGAGGGCCGGGAGACCCAGTACTTC. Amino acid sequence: CASSFAGEGRETQYF.

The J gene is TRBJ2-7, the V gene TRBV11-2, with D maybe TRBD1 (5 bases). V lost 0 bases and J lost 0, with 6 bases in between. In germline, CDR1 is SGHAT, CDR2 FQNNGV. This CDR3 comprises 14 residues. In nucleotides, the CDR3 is TGTGCCAGCAGCTTAGACAGGGCCTCCTACGAGCAGTACTTC. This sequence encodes CASSLDRASYEQYF.

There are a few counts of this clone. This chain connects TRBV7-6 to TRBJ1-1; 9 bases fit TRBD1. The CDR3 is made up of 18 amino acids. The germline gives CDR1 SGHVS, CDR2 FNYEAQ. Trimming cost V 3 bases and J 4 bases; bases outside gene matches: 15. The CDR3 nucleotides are TGTGCCAGCAGCTTGATTCCGGGACAGGGATCTTGGGGCACTGAAGCTTTCTTT. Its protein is CASSLIPGQGSWGTEAFF.

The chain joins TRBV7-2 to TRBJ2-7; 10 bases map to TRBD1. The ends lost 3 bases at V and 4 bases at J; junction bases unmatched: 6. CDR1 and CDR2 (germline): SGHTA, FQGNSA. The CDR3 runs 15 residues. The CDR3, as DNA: TGTGCCAGCAGCTTGGGACAGGGGCGGCAGTACGAGCAGTACTTC. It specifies CASSLGQGRQYEQYF.

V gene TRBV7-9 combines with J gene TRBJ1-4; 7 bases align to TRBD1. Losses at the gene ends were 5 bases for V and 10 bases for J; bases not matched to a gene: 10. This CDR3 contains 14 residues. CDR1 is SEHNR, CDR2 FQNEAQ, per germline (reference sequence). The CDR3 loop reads CASSQDRDSGKLFF. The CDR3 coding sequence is TGTGCCAGCAGCCAAGACAGGGATTCCGGAAAACTGTTTTTT.

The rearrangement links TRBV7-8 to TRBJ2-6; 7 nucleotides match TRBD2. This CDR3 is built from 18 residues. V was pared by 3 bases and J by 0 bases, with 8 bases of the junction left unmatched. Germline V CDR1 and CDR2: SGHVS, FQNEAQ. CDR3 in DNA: TGTGCCAGCAGCTTCCTAGCGGCTTACACCTCTGGGGCCAACGTCCTGACTTTC. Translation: CASSFLAAYTSGANVLTF.

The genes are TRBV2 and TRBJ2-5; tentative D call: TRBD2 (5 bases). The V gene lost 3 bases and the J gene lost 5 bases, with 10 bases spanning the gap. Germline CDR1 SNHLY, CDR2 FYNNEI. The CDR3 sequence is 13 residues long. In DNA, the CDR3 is TGTGCCAGCAGTGAGGGAGCTCGGGAGACCCAGTACTTC. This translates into CASSEGARETQYF.

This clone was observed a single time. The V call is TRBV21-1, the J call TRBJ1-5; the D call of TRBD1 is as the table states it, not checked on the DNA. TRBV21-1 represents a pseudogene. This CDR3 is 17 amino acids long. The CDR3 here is CASSKAGLSGKGQPQHF. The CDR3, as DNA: TGTGCCAGCAGCAAAGCGGGATTATCAGGGAAGGGGCAGCCCCAGCATTTT.

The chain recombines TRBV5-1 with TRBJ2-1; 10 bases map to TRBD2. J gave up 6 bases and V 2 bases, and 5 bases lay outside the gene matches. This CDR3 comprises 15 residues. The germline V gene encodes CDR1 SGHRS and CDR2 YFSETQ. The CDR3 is CASSFEAGGANEQFF. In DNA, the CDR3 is TGCGCCAGCAGCTTTGAAGCGGGAGGGGCCAATGAGCAGTTCTTC.

The CDR3 nucleotides are TGCGCCAGCAGCCTGGGGCTTAACAATGAGCAGTTCTTC. The encoded protein is CASSLGLNNEQFF. This chain joins TRBV5-1 and TRBJ2-1; TRBD1 might be the D (5 bases). V lost 4 bases, J lost 5 bases, and 10 bases lay in between. Germline loops: CDR1 SGHRS, CDR2 YFSETQ. This CDR3 contains 13 residues.